The present T cell receptor beta chain was sequenced within a study of shared clonotypes between healthy human individuals. It was CD45RO-negative cells, positively selected for CCR7, that made up naive CD8 cells, with terminally differentiated effector memory CD45RA+ cells excluded. Each of the donors was a healthy adult who was HIV-negative and had not had a recent acute infection or vaccination. Original analysis: For the immunoSEQ data, sequences were junction-only without quality scores, so filtering differed. The protocol was immunoSEQ multiplex PCR, while the TCRdb copy is restricted to in-frame clones and leaves out a portion. V, J and clone size were drawn from that table, and D and trimming were deduced from the DNA. Of around 610,000 clones listed, about 96% are singletons. Material: naive CD8+ T cells sorted from blood. This TCR derives from a woman aged 25 to 45 in good health.

The DNA for the CDR3 is TGTGCCAGCAGACCCGACAGCTCTGGGCTCTACGAGCAGTACTTC. This codes for CASRPDSSGLYEQYF. V is TRBV6-6 and J is TRBJ2-7; D is possibly TRBD1 (5 bases). The CDR3 runs 15 residues. Germline loops: CDR1 MNHNY, CDR2 SVGAGI (reference sequence). V was shortened by 6 bases and J by 3 bases, with 18 bases between the two germline ends.